A few counts support the clone carrying this TCR beta chain. The antigen is not known. Treatment: roughly 18 received Ad26.COV2.S at low or high dose, single or two shots; several received placebo; per-sample allocation not given. Each sample was drawn 63 days after the first injection (of vaccine or placebo). Data came from immunoSEQ multiplex PCR; TCRdb stores just in-frame clones and leaves some out. The table shows hundreds of thousands of clones, with about 88% occurring only once. This entry belongs to a study of Ad26.COV2.S vaccination and SARS-CoV-2 variants. In the study overall: Once, or twice with 56 days between doses, Ad26.COV2.S was given intramuscularly.

Findings and limits, study-wide: The breadth of spike-specific CD8+ and CD4+ T cell responses after vaccination was reportedly substantial.

In germline, CDR1 is SGHTA, CDR2 FQGNSA. This CDR3 has 14 amino acids. Trimming removed 0 bases at V and 2 bases at J, with 8 bases between. This chain connects TRBV7-2 to TRBJ2-7; D uncertain. This sample comprised peripheral blood, obtained in a trial of Ad26.COV2.S vaccine versus placebo. The TCR was taken from a person between 18 and 60 years old who received the Ad26.COV2.S COVID-19 vaccine or a placebo. DNA of the CDR3: TGTGCCAGCAGCTTAGCTCCTGGAACCTACGAGCAGTACGTC. It encodes CASSLAPGTYEQYV.